This passage covers 15 T cell receptor beta chains from one sample sequenced in a study of blood T cell repertoires in COVID-19. Clones were read by immunoSEQ multiplex PCR, and TCRdb kept only the in-frame ones, dropping some. This table holds around 260,000 clones, about 89% found once. The sequenced sample consisted of peripheral blood. Receptors originate from a man aged 30 to 39 with acute or convalescent COVID-19.

The chain carries TRBV21-1 and TRBJ2-7; the D segment call TRBD2 is taken from the table without a DNA check. TRBV21-1 is a documented pseudogene. CDR3 length: 13 residues. Here the CDR3 reads CASSRDYDYEQYF. CDR3 DNA sequence: TGTGCCAGCAGTAGGGACTACGACTACGAGCAGTACTTC.

V usage is TRBV18 and J usage is TRBJ1-5; 8 bases are a match to TRBD1. The CDR3 is made up of 16 amino acids. Germline V gene lookup returns CDR1 KGHSH and CDR2 LQKENI. Unmatched junction bases numbered 9, after V lost 1 base and J lost 7 bases. The CDR3 protein is CASSPQARGLRQPQHF. Written as DNA, the CDR3 is TGTGCCAGCTCACCACAAGCCAGGGGGCTTCGGCAGCCCCAGCATTTT. Combining the CDR3 with reference TRBV18 and TRBJ1-5 gives the whole variable domain NAGVMQNPRHLVRRRGQEARLRCSPMKGHSHVYWYRQLPEEGLKFMVYLQKENIIDESGMPKERFSAEFPKEGPSILRIQQVVRGDSAAYFCASSPQARGLRQPQHFGDGTRLSIL.

The chain employs TRBV20-1 and TRBJ2-5; D is perhaps TRBD1 (6 bases). CDR3 length equals 13 residues. The germline V gene encodes CDR1 DFQATT and CDR2 SNEGSKA (reference sequence). V gave up 6 bases and J gave up 2 bases, with 13 bases separating them. The CDR3 coding sequence is TGCAGTGCCAGTCGGACAGCGCAAGAGACCCAGTACTTC. It codes for CSASRTAQETQYF.

The rearrangement joins TRBV6-5 to TRBJ2-3, with a tentative D call TRBD2 (6 bases). This CDR3 has 13 residues. V lost 6 bases and J lost 3, with 10 bases in between. Germline values: CDR1 MNHEY, CDR2 SVGAGI. CDR3: CASRAGGTDTQYF. The CDR3 DNA reads as TGTGCCAGCAGAGCGGGTGGAACAGATACGCAGTATTTT.

This chain connects TRBV6-4 to TRBJ1-1, with no clear D. Deletions cut 5 bases from V and 1 base from J, with 8 bases between. The CDR3 is 13 amino acids. Germline V gene sequence: CDR1 MRHNA, CDR2 SNTAGT. The CDR3 DNA is TGTGCCAGCAGTCTTGAGAGGAACACTGAAGCTTTCTTT. It is translated as CASSLERNTEAFF.

The chain uses TRBV15 and TRBJ2-3; possible D gene TRBD2, 6 bases. V was cut by 0 bases and J by 5 bases, with 15 bases left in between. CDR1 LNHNV and CDR2 YYDKDF come from the germline V gene (reference sequence). The CDR3 covers 16 residues. This CDR3 is CATSRDSPGGKDTQYF. The DNA for the CDR3 is TGTGCCACCAGCAGAGATTCCCCAGGAGGGAAAGATACGCAGTATTTT.

The chain couples TRBV18 to TRBJ2-1; tentative D call: TRBD2 (5 bases). The CDR3 runs to 14 residues. The germline V and J ends were trimmed by 3 bases and 7 bases, with 13 bases remaining between them. Per the germline V gene, CDR1 is KGHSH and CDR2 is LQKENI. CDR3 sequence: CASSPTGPGNEQFF. CDR3 bases: TGTGCCAGCTCACCGACGGGCCCGGGAAATGAGCAGTTCTTC.

The V and J genes are TRBV9 and TRBJ1-6, with 11 bases lining up with TRBD1. The junction had 13 bases not matched to a gene; V was cut back by 3 bases and J by 14 bases. The CDR3 is 16 residues long. From germline, CDR1 is SGDLS and CDR2 YYNGEE. The CDR3 protein is CASSDWTGGELDSLHF. The CDR3 region has the DNA TGTGCCAGCAGCGACTGGACAGGGGGCGAACTCGACTCCCTCCACTTT.

The sample holds one count of this clone. The chain combines TRBV30 with TRBJ2-2; weak D call: TRBD2 (7 bases). The V gene's germline CDR1 is GTSNPN and CDR2 SVGIG (reference sequence). The CDR3 is 16 amino acids. Deletions cut 7 bases from V and 4 bases from J, with 22 bases between. In nucleotides, the CDR3 is TGTGCCTCTCCTCCGCGGGGGCGCAAAGGCACCGGGGAGCTGTTTTTT. This translates into CASPPRGRKGTGELFF.

The chain joins TRBV19 to TRBJ1-2; D possibly corresponds to TRBD1 (5 bases). The CDR3 sequence is 13 residues long. The germline CDR1 and CDR2 sequences are LNHDA and SQIVND (reference sequence). V was cut by 4 bases and J by 6 bases, with 12 bases left in between. The CDR3 bases are TGTGCCAGTAGTACACAGGTTGACGATGGCTACACCTTC. Translated: CASSTQVDDGYTF. Full variable domain (outside the CDR3, taken from reference TRBV19 and TRBJ1-2): DGGITQSPKYLFRKEGQNVTLSCEQNLNHDAMYWYRQDPGQGLRLIYYSQIVNDFQKGDIAEGYSVSREKKESFPLTVTSAQKNPTAFYLCASSTQVDDGYTFGSGTRLTVV.

The chain is built from TRBV6-6 and TRBJ2-2; no reliable D call. Germline CDR1 reads MNHNY; CDR2 reads SVGAGI (reference sequence). V was shortened by 7 bases and J by 6 bases, with 9 bases between the two germline ends. The CDR3 extends over 12 amino acids. The CDR3 DNA reads as TGTGCCAGCACTAGGTTTCCCGGGGAGCTGTTTTTT. This sequence encodes CASTRFPGELFF.

V is TRBV4-1 and J is TRBJ1-3, with 9 bases fitting TRBD1. Trimming removed 4 bases from V and 7 bases from J; junction bases left unmatched: 11. In germline, CDR1 is MGHRA, CDR2 YSYEKL. CDR3 length: 16 amino acids. CDR3 sequence reads: CASSRLPGQGDNTIYF. CDR3 DNA: TGCGCCAGCAGCCGCCTCCCGGGACAGGGAGATAACACCATATATTTT.

V gene TRBV5-4 combines with J gene TRBJ2-1, with a weak D call TRBD2 (5 bases). With 4 bases removed from V and 10 bases from J, the gap between germline ends came to 15 bases. CDR1 and CDR2 from the germline V gene are SGHNT and YYREEE (reference sequence). The CDR3 covers 13 residues. CDR3 bases: TGTGCCAGCAGCACCAGAGGGTCCAGCGAGCAGTTCTTC. Residues: CASSTRGSSEQFF.

This clone was observed a single time. The rearrangement uses TRBV5-8 and TRBJ1-4, with D unresolved. V lost 0 bases and J 0 bases, leaving 12 bases between the germline ends. Germline CDR1 reads SGHTS; CDR2 reads YDEGEE. This CDR3 spans 17 amino acids. Here the CDR3 DNA reads TGTGCCAGCAGCTTGGGGTTTTCCAGTGCAACTAATGAAAAACTGTTTTTT. It yields the protein CASSLGFSSATNEKLFF. The whole variable domain, remainder taken from reference TRBV5-8 and TRBJ1-4, is EAGVTQSPTHLIKTRGQQATLRCSPISGHTSVYWYQQALGLGLQFLLWYDEGEERNRGNFPPRFSGRQFPNYSSELNVNALELEDSALYLCASSLGFSSATNEKLFFGSGTQLSVL.

The V and J genes are TRBV6-1 and TRBJ2-7; 9 bases fit TRBD1. The V gene end was trimmed by 4 bases and the J gene end by 4 bases; junction bases not matched to a gene: 11. This CDR3 has 16 amino acids. Germline V gene sequence: CDR1 MNHNS, CDR2 SASEGT. In DNA, the CDR3 is TGTGCCAGCAGTGGGAGCCTGACAGGGGGAAGTTACGAGCAGTACTTC. Translated, it gives CASSGSLTGGSYEQYF.